This T cell receptor (beta chain) was identified during a study of a mutant IDH1 vaccine in newly diagnosed glioma. Documented time point: week 5, during vaccination. It was 300 ug of mutant IDH1 20-mer peptide that made up each vaccine dose, given with topical imiquimod. Clones were sequenced by immunoSEQ multiplex PCR, and TCRdb holds only the in-frame ones, with some missing. Here the sample spans about 29,000 clones, roughly 87% being singletons. This CDR3 has 14 residues. V lost 6 bases, J lost 5 bases, and 7 bases stayed unmatched. The germline V gene encodes CDR1 MNHEY and CDR2 SMNVEV (reference sequence). In this sample, this clone is medium-sized (0.01 to 0.1%). Its antigen is unidentified.

This sequence originates from a woman in her thirties or forties with glioma. Some clones in this sample may be carry-over from other donors' samples. This sequence joins TRBV27 and TRBJ1-1; TRBD1 aligns across 9 bases. The source material was peripheral blood mononuclear cells (PBMCs), sampled from a glioma patient whose treatment included an IDH1 peptide vaccine. For the CDR3, the DNA is TGTGCCAGCAGCTACGGACAGGGGAGGACTGAAGCTTTCTTT. Protein product: CASSYGQGRTEAFF.